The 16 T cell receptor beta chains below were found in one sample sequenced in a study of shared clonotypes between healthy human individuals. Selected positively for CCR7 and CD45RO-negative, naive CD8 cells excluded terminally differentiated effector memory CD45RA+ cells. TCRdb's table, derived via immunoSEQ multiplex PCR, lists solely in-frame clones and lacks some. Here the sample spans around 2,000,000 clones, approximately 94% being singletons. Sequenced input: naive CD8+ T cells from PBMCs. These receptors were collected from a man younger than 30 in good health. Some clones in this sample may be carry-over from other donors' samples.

CDR3 residues: CASSPRSTGELFF. CDR3 coding DNA: TGTGCCAGCAGTCCTAGGAGCACCGGGGAGCTGTTTTTT. The V gene is TRBV6-4, the J gene TRBJ2-2; D unclear. V gave up 5 bases and J gave up 4 bases, with 8 bases separating them. The CDR3 runs 13 residues. Germline CDR1 reads MRHNA; CDR2 reads SNTAGT.

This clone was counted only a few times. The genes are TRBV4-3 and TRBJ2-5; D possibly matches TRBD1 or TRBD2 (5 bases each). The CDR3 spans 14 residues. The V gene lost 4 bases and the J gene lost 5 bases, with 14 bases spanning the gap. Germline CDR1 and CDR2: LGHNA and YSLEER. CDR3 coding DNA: TGCGCCAGCAGCCGGGACCTGGGGGAGGAGACCCAGTACTTC. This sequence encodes CASSRDLGEETQYF.

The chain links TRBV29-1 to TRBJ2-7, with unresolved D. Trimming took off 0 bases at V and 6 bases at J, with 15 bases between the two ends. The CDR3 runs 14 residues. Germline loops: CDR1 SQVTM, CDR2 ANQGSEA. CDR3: CSVEDVLSSGEQYF. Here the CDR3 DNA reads TGCAGCGTTGAAGATGTCCTGTCCTCGGGCGAGCAGTACTTC.

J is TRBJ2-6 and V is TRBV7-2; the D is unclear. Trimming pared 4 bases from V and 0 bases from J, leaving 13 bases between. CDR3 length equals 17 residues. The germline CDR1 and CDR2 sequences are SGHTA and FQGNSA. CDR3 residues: CASSSRSVHSGANVLTF. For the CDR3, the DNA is TGTGCCAGCAGCTCCCGGAGCGTCCACTCTGGGGCCAACGTCCTGACTTTC.

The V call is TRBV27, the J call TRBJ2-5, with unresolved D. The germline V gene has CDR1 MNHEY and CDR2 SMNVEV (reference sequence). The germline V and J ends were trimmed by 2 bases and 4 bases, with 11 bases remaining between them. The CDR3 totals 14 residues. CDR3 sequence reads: CASSLGVSPETQYF. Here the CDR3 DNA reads TGTGCCAGCAGTTTAGGGGTGAGCCCAGAGACCCAGTACTTC.

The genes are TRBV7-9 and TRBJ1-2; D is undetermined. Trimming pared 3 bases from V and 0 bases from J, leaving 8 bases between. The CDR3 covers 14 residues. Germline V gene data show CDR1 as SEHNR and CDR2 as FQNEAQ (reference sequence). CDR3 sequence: CASSFSDPNYGYTF. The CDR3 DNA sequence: TGTGCCAGCAGCTTCTCGGATCCTAACTATGGCTACACCTTC.

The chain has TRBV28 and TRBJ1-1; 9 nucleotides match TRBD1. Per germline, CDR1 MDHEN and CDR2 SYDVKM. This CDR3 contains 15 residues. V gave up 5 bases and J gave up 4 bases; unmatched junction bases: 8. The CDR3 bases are TGTGCCAGCAGTCTCAACAGGGGGCTCAGCACTGAAGCTTTCTTT. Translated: CASSLNRGLSTEAFF.

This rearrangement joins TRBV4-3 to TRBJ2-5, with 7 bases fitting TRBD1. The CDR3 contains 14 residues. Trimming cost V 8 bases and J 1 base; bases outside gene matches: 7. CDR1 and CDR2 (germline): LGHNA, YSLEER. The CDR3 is CASSRGRAQETQYF. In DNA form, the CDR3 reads TGCGCCAGCTCTAGGGGGCGGGCCCAAGAGACCCAGTACTTC.

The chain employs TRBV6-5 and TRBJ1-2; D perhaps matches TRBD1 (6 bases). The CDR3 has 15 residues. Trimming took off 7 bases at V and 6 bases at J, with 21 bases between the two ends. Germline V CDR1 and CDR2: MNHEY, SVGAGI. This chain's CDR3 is CASTPRAGGAHGYTF. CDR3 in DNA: TGTGCCAGCACCCCAAGGGCGGGGGGGGCTCATGGCTACACCTTC.

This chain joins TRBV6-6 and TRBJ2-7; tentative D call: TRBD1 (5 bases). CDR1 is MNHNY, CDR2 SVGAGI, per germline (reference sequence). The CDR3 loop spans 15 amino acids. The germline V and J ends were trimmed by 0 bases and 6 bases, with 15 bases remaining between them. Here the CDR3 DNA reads TGTGCCAGCAGTTACTCGACGGCCAGGGTTGGCGAGCAGTACTTC. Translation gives CASSYSTARVGEQYF.

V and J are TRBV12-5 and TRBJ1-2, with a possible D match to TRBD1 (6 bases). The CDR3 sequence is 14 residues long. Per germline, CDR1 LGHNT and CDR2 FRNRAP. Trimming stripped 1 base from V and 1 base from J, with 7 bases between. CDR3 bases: TGTGCTAGTGGTTTGGAGGGGGGTAACTATGGCTACACCTTC. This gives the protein CASGLEGGNYGYTF.

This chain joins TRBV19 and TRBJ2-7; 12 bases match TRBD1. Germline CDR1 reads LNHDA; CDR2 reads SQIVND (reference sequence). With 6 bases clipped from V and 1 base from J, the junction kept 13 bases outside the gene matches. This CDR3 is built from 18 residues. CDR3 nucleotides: TGTGCCAGTAGAGGACCGGGACAGGGGGCCGCGGGGTCCTACGAGCAGTACTTC. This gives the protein CASRGPGQGAAGSYEQYF.

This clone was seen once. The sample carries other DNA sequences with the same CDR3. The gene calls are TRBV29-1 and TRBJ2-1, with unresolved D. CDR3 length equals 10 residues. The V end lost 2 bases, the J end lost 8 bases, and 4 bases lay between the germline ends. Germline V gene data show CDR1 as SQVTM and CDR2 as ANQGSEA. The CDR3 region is CSVELYEQFF. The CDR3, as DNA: TGCAGCGTTGAACTCTATGAGCAGTTCTTC.

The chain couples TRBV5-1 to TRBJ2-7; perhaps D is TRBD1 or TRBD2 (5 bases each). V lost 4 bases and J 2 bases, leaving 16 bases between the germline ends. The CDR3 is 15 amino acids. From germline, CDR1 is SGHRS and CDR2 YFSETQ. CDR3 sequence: CASSISPGTPYEQYF. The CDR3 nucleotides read TGCGCCAGCAGCATTTCTCCCGGGACCCCCTACGAGCAGTACTTC. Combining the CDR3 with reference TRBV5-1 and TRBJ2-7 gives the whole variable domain KAGVTQTPRYLIKTRGQQVTLSCSPISGHRSVSWYQQTPGQGLQFLFEYFSETQRNKGNFPGRFSGRQFSNSRSEMNVSTLELGDSALYLCASSISPGTPYEQYFGPGTRLTVT.

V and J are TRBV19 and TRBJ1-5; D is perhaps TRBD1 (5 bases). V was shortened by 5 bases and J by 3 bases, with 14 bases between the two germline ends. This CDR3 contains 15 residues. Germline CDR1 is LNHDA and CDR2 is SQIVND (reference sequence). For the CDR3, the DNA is TGTGCCAGTAGTCTAGGACACTTTCCCAATCAGCCCCAGCATTTT. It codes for CASSLGHFPNQPQHF.

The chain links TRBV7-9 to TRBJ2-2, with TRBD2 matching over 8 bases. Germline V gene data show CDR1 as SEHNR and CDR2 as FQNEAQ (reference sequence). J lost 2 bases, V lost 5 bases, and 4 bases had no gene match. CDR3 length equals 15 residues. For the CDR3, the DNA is TGTGCCAGCAGCAGGACTAGCCCAAACACCGGGGAGCTGTTTTTT. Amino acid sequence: CASSRTSPNTGELFF.